These 5 T cell receptor beta chains originate from one sample sequenced in a study of T cells in Graves' hyperthyroidism and ophthalmopathy. TCR beta CDR3 regions were amplified from RNA transcripts. A first-round RT-PCR of the TCR CDR3 used the HTBI primer set. TCRdb analysed the multiplex PCR reads with MiXCR anew, one entry per CDR3 protein. The sample holds around 580,000 distinct CDR3 sequences, approximately 15% seen once. The sample was blood. All receptors come from a woman aged 18-30 years with Graves' hyperthyroidism.

Ten or more counts support this clonotype. The rearrangement links TRBV28 to TRBJ1-2, with D maybe TRBD1 (6 bases). The V gene lost 6 bases and the J gene lost 8 bases, with 16 bases spanning the gap. CDR1 is MDHEN, CDR2 SYDVKM, per germline. The CDR3 extends over 13 amino acids. The CDR3 sequence: CASSFRGPGGYTF. DNA of the CDR3: TGTGCCAGCAGCTTCCGGGGGCCTGGGGGCTACACCTTC.

The chain uses TRBV12-3 or TRBV12-4 and TRBJ1-2, with 7 bases that match TRBD1. The J segment lost 7 bases and the V segment lost 7 bases, leaving 18 bases of the junction unmatched. This CDR3 has 16 residues. The CDR3 DNA reads TGTGCCAGCACCCACCACATACAGGGGAATTTATCTGGCTACACCTTC. It translates to CASTHHIQGNLSGYTF.

The CDR3 nucleotides are TGCGCCAGCAGCATGAGCCCGGGCACAACTAATGAAAAACTGTTTTTT. Encoded protein: CASSMSPGTTNEKLFF. The V and J genes are TRBV5-1 and TRBJ1-4; no definite D call. Per germline, CDR1 SGHRS and CDR2 YFSETQ. The CDR3 length is 16 residues. Trimming took 4 bases from V and 0 from J, leaving 13 bases between them.

The rearrangement joins TRBV14 to TRBJ2-1; TRBD1 is a possible D gene (5 bases). Trimming shortened V by 1 base and J by 8 bases, and 27 bases separated the two germline ends. The germline CDR1 and CDR2 sequences are SGHDN and FVKESK. The CDR3 has 19 residues. CDR3 amino acids: CASSQGQPSVPLLSDEQFF. In DNA, the CDR3 is TGTGCCAGCAGCCAAGGACAGCCGTCGGTCCCTCTCCTCAGCGATGAGCAGTTCTTC.

The chain joins TRBV27 to TRBJ1-3; TRBD1 is a possible D gene (5 bases). Germline CDR1 and CDR2: MNHEY and SMNVEV (reference sequence). Trimming cost V 3 bases and J 0 bases, with 9 bases left between them. The CDR3 contains 15 residues. The CDR3 loop reads CASSFRGLSGNTIYF. As DNA, the CDR3 is TGTGCCAGCAGTTTTAGGGGCCTCTCTGGAAACACCATATATTTT.